These 14 T cell receptor beta chains share one sample of origin, sequenced in a study of technical replicates of blood from a few donors. The table came from immunoSEQ multiplex PCR; TCRdb's copy has only in-frame clones and leaves some out. The top ten hold about 0.3% of the sample, which has just over 80,000 clones, 96% seen once. The sample was T cells isolated from PBMCs. All receptors come from a human donor in good health.

This chain links TRBV5-4 with TRBJ1-3; tentative D call: TRBD1 (5 bases). Looked up from germline, CDR1 is SGHNT and CDR2 is YYREEE (reference sequence). The V end was cut by 2 bases, the J end by 0 bases, with 12 bases between. This CDR3 is built from 16 residues. In DNA, the CDR3 is TGTGCCAGCAGCTTTGGTGGGACTCGCTCTGGAAACACCATATATTTT. Amino acids: CASSFGGTRSGNTIYF.

The chain couples TRBV6-5 to TRBJ1-5; tentatively, D is TRBD1 (5 bases). V lost 6 bases to trimming and J lost 2 bases, with 5 bases between them. CDR3 length: 12 amino acids. Germline lookup yields CDR1 MNHEY and CDR2 SVGAGI. The CDR3 DNA reads as TGTGCCAGCAGACAGGGCAATCAGCCCCAGCATTTT. It encodes CASRQGNQPQHF.

CDR3 DNA sequence: TGTGCCAGCAGCTCACAGGGGAGGGAGCTGTTTTTT. This encodes CASSSQGRELFF. The chain joins TRBV9 to TRBJ2-2, with TRBD1 matching over 7 bases. Germline trimming cut 4 bases from V and 9 bases from J; bases unmatched to any gene: 3. The V gene's germline CDR1 is SGDLS and CDR2 YYNGEE. The CDR3 consists of 12 residues.

This clone showed up just once. CDR3: CASSQISGDEQFF. CDR3 DNA sequence: TGCGCCAGCAGCCAAATTAGCGGCGATGAGCAGTTCTTC. The rearrangement links TRBV4-1 to TRBJ2-1; D might be TRBD2 (6 bases). Germline assignment: CDR1 MGHRA and CDR2 YSYEKL. The CDR3 spans 13 residues. V lost 2 bases, J lost 8 bases, and 10 bases lay in between.

The chain couples TRBV5-1 to TRBJ2-7; D is possibly TRBD1 (6 bases). V shed 2 bases and J shed 0 bases, with 6 bases lying between them. Germline CDR1 reads SGHRS; CDR2 reads YFSETQ. The CDR3 has 13 amino acids. Here the CDR3 reads CASSLQGSYEQYF. The CDR3, as DNA: TGCGCCAGCAGCTTACAGGGCTCCTACGAGCAGTACTTC.

The rearrangement uses TRBV19 and TRBJ1-1, with D possibly matching TRBD1 (6 bases). V was cut by 4 bases and J by 4 bases, with 13 bases left in between. Germline CDR1 and CDR2: LNHDA and SQIVND (reference sequence). This CDR3 is built from 14 residues. CDR3 sequence: CASSRTERLTEAFF. The CDR3 nucleotides are TGTGCCAGTAGTAGGACAGAGAGACTCACTGAAGCTTTCTTT.

CDR3 region: CASSTQDGYTF. The CDR3 DNA reads TGTGCCAGCTCGACACAGGATGGCTACACCTTC. The chain employs TRBV18 and TRBJ1-2; D might be TRBD1 (5 bases). V lost 6 bases and J lost 6, with 8 bases in between. This CDR3 has 11 residues. The germline gives CDR1 KGHSH, CDR2 LQKENI.

CDR3 nucleotide sequence: TGTGCCAGCAGCTTGGCCTCAGGGTATGAAAAACTGTTTTTT. Protein: CASSLASGYEKLFF. This chain links TRBV5-6 with TRBJ1-4; D is possibly TRBD1 (5 bases). Trimming removed 0 bases at V and 6 bases at J, with 9 bases between. The V gene's germline CDR1 is SGHDT and CDR2 YYEEEE. CDR3 length equals 14 residues.

A single count supports this clone. The V gene is TRBV28, the J gene TRBJ2-3; 7 bases are shared with TRBD2. This CDR3 is 14 amino acids long. Per the germline V gene, CDR1 is MDHEN and CDR2 is SYDVKM. Unmatched junction bases numbered 1, after V lost 3 bases and J lost 1 base. The CDR3 here is CASSFLAGTDTQYF. CDR3 sequence (DNA): TGTGCCAGCAGTTTTCTAGCGGGCACAGATACGCAGTATTTT.

The V call is TRBV6-5, the J call TRBJ2-7; 10 positions match TRBD1. CDR3 length: 14 amino acids. Germline lookup yields CDR1 MNHEY and CDR2 SVGAGI. Trimming cost V 6 bases and J 2 bases; bases outside gene matches: 4. The CDR3 DNA follows: TGTGCCAGCAGGGAGGGACAGGGGACCTACGAGCAGTACTTC. Its protein product is CASREGQGTYEQYF.

The gene calls are TRBV2 and TRBJ2-1, with TRBD2 matching over 8 bases. The CDR3 contains 13 residues. J gave up 8 bases and V 7 bases, and 7 bases lay outside the gene matches. The germline V gene has CDR1 SNHLY and CDR2 FYNNEI. The CDR3 coding sequence is TGTGCCAGCATACAGCGGGAGACCGATGAGCAGTTCTTC. This encodes CASIQRETDEQFF. The full variable domain, its missing parts supplied by reference TRBV2 and TRBJ2-1, is EPEVTQTPSHQVTQMGQEVILRCVPISNHLYFYWYRQILGQKVEFLVSFYNNEISEKSEIFDDQFSVERPDGSNFTLKIRSTKLEDSAMYFCASIQRETDEQFFGPGTRLTVL.

J is TRBJ2-4 and V is TRBV7-9, with D perhaps TRBD2 (5 bases). V was pared by 3 bases and J by 3 bases, with 18 bases between. The CDR3 spans 17 residues. CDR1 is SEHNR, CDR2 FQNEAQ, per germline (reference sequence). The CDR3 sequence is CASSLTPDSASKNIQYF. For the CDR3, the DNA is TGTGCCAGCAGCTTGACCCCGGATAGCGCGAGCAAAAACATTCAGTACTTC.

The CDR3 here is CASSQAYTEAFF. CDR3 sequence (DNA): TGTGCCAGCAGCCAAGCCTACACTGAAGCTTTCTTT. The rearrangement links TRBV7-8 to TRBJ1-1; D not resolved. V was pared by 5 bases and J by 3 bases, with 7 bases between. The length of the CDR3 is 12 residues. From germline, CDR1 is SGHVS and CDR2 FQNEAQ.

The rearrangement joins TRBV4-2 to TRBJ2-3; D unclear. This CDR3 has 14 residues. The V end was cut by 0 bases, the J end by 5 bases, with 9 bases between. Germline-derived CDR1 and CDR2 are LGHNA and YNFKEQ. In DNA, the CDR3 is TGTGCCAGCAGCCAAGATCTGTTGAGAGATACGCAGTATTTT. Translation: CASSQDLLRDTQYF.